Given below is one T cell receptor beta chain in context. The CDR3 has 14 residues. The V gene lost 4 bases and the J gene lost 7 bases, with 14 bases spanning the gap. Germline V gene data show CDR1 as LGHDT and CDR2 as YNNKEL (reference sequence). This record comes from a study of blood T cell repertoires in COVID-19. About the study: The origin of the acute and convalescent COVID-19 samples was the United States, Italy and Spain. PBMCs, B-cell-depleted T cells, or T cells were the source of the cDNA or gDNA that made up the material.

Original data processing: Nucleated cell counts were estimated from reference gene primer amplification. Using immunoSEQ multiplex PCR, the repertoire was profiled, and TCRdb retains in-frame clones only, with some absent. For V, J and clone size, that table is used; D and trimming come from the DNA. The table includes 75,000 to 95,000 clones, roughly 85% detected once. Enrolled during active infection, Seattle patients were then followed longitudinally. The sequence derives from a woman aged 55-69 years with COVID-19, enrolled during active disease. V usage is TRBV3-1 (or the pseudogene TRBV3-2) and J usage is TRBJ2-1, with D maybe TRBD2 (5 bases). The specimen sequenced was peripheral blood. CDR3 DNA: TGTGCCAGCAGCCCCCTACGGACTGGGAATGAGCAGTTCTTC. As protein: CASSPLRTGNEQFF.